Listed below are T cell receptor beta chains from one sample, sequenced in a study of shared clonotypes between healthy human individuals. TCRdb's copy holds only in-frame clones and misses some; the assay was immunoSEQ multiplex PCR. The sample records approximately 470,000 clones, 65% to 85% being singletons. The sequenced sample consisted of PBMCs. These receptors all come from a middle-aged woman in good health. Some clones in this sample may be carry-over from other donors' samples. Both conserved end residues are part of each CDR3. Fields, in order: clone size, D gene, V gene, CDR3 length, J gene, CDR3 DNA, CDR3 protein. The D gene is left open where the match is weak. Clone size is not always given. Where it is, it says once, few, many or a class for expanded clones.

-	-	TRBV28	13	TRBJ2-1	TGTGCCAGCAGTTTGGCTAGCCGCAATGAGCAGTTCTTC	CASSLASRNEQFF
-	TRBD1	TRBV19	15	TRBJ2-5	TGTGCCAGTAATTCGGGACAGGCGACTCAAGAGACCCAGTACTTC	CASNSGQATQETQYF
-	-	TRBV9	15	TRBJ2-3	TGTGCCAGCAGCGTAGCGGGACGCTCGACAGATACGCAGTATTTT	CASSVAGRSTDTQYF
-	-	TRBV21-1	18	TRBJ1-4	TGTGCCAGCAGCAAAGGTGGGGGGCTCAGAGCAACTAATGAAAAACTGTTTTTT	CASSKGGGLRATNEKLFF
-	-	TRBV4-2	15	TRBJ1-2	TGTGCCAGCAGCCAAGTCACGGCCAGGGGCTATGGCTACACCTTC	CASSQVTARGYGYTF
-	-	TRBV5-4	16	TRBJ2-2	TGTGCCAGCAGCTTGGGGGCCAGGGGAGACGCCGGGGAGCTGTTTTTT	CASSLGARGDAGELFF
once	-	TRBV28	13	TRBJ1-2	TGTGCCAGCAAGGGGGGCGCATTTAGTGGCTACACCTTC	CASKGGAFSGYTF
-	-	TRBV29-1	12	TRBJ2-7	TGCAGCGTTGGCGGTCCAACCTACGAGCAGTACTTC	CSVGGPTYEQYF
-	-	TRBV28	13	TRBJ2-7	TGTGCCAGCAGTTTGGCGCAGACCTACGAGCAGTACTTC	CASSLAQTYEQYF
-	TRBD1	TRBV19	14	TRBJ2-7	TGTGCCAGTAGTGGGAGGCAGGGGGCTGACGAGCAGTACTTC	CASSGRQGADEQYF
-	TRBD2	TRBV7-2	14	TRBJ2-7	TGTGCCAGCAGCACACTAGCGGGAGTATCCGAGCAGTACTTC	CASSTLAGVSEQYF
few	TRBD1	TRBV11-2	16	TRBJ1-1	TGTGCCAGCAGCTTAGATTGGGGGACAGTTCGCACTGAAGCTTTCTTT	CASSLDWGTVRTEAFF
-	-	TRBV29-1	14	TRBJ2-3	TGCAGCGTTGAAGTCGGCGGAGGCGCAGATACGCAGTATTTT	CSVEVGGGADTQYF
-	-	TRBV6-1	13	TRBJ2-7	TGTGCCAGCAGTGAGGTCAGGGACGGCGAGCAGTACTTC	CASSEVRDGEQYF
-	TRBD1	TRBV19	14	TRBJ2-2	TGTGCTACGTGGGGGACAGGGGACACCGGGGAGCTGTTTTTT	CATWGTGDTGELFF
-	-	TRBV19	14	TRBJ1-1	TGTGCCAGTAGTATTCCGGGGGGGAACACTGAAGCTTTCTTT	CASSIPGGNTEAFF
-	TRBD1	TRBV30	13	TRBJ1-2	TGTGCCTGGCAGGGGGGGATAAACTATGGCTACACCTTC	CAWQGGINYGYTF
-	TRBD1	TRBV10-3	17	TRBJ1-4	TGTGCCATCAGTGAGTGGCCCCCAGGGGGGACTAATGAAAAACTGTTTTTT	CAISEWPPGGTNEKLFF
-	-	TRBV7-7	14	TRBJ2-5	TGTGCCAGCAGCTTAGGGCATCACCAAGAGACCCAGTACTTC	CASSLGHHQETQYF
-	-	TRBV6-1	11	TRBJ2-7	TGTGCCAGCAGTGAATGGTCAGCACAGTACTTC	CASSEWSAQYF
many	-	TRBV30	14	TRBJ1-2	TGTGCCTGGAAGAAACAGGAGAATCCATATGGCTACACCTTC	CAWKKQENPYGYTF
-	-	TRBV5-1	15	TRBJ2-3	TGCGCCAGCACCTCAGGTGGGCAGGCCACAGATACGCAGTATTTT	CASTSGGQATDTQYF
-	-	TRBV30	11	TRBJ2-2	TGTGCCTGGAGTTTCAGCGGGGAGCTGTTTTTT	CAWSFSGELFF
few	-	TRBV19	17	TRBJ2-3	TGTGCCAGTAGTGCCCAAGGAGCCACCTGGGACACAGATACGCAGTATTTT	CASSAQGATWDTDTQYF
-	TRBD1	TRBV2	13	TRBJ1-5	TGTGCCAGCATGGGACAGGGGAATCAGCCCCAGCATTTT	CASMGQGNQPQHF
-	-	TRBV19	16	TRBJ2-3	TGTGCCAGTAGTGTGGAGGGGATCCCTAGCACAGATACGCAGTATTTT	CASSVEGIPSTDTQYF